The 24 T cell receptor beta chains given below trace back to one sample, sequenced in a study of response to subunit inactivated influenza vaccine (dated by TCRdb to the late 2010s). Libraries were constructed by RT-PCR. This sample was sequenced with an Illumina HiSeq 2500. The public sequencing data were trimmed at Q25 with fastp and processed into clonotypes with MiXCR by TCRdb, which kept only in-frame beta chains. Every CDR3 protein is listed once, alongside the most common genes and DNA of its rows. The sample table contains approximately 700,000 distinct CDR3 sequences; only one count was recorded for roughly 14% of them. The top ten clonotypes cover 6.5% to 8.5% of the sample. Here the sequenced sample was PBMCs from blood, taken 14 to 15 days before vaccination. Receptors originate from a man in his forties or fifties who received an inactivated influenza vaccine. Donor details come from another sample of the same person, matched by shared clones.

The V call is TRBV29-1, the J call TRBJ2-5, with a possible D match to TRBD1 (5 bases). CDR3 length: 13 amino acids. Trimming took off 7 bases at V and 1 base at J, with 13 bases between the two ends. The germline gives CDR1 SQVTM, CDR2 ANQGSEA. CDR3 nucleotide sequence: TGCAGCGCTCGGGCCCAGGGCCAAGAGACCCAGTACTTC. Residues: CSARAQGQETQYF.

This clonotype has just a few counts. The V gene is TRBV28, the J gene TRBJ1-2; D is uncertain. The V and J ends lost 1 base and 6 bases respectively, with 18 bases between them. CDR1 is MDHEN and CDR2 is SYDVKM in the germline V gene. The length of the CDR3 is 16 residues. DNA for the CDR3: TGTGCCAGCAGTTTATCGGTCAGCCCGTCAAATAATGGCTACACCTTC. Amino acid sequence: CASSLSVSPSNNGYTF.

The chain links TRBV9 to TRBJ2-1, with TRBD2 matching over 11 bases. The CDR3 is 18 amino acids. The V gene end was trimmed by 3 bases and the J gene end by 4 bases; junction bases not matched to a gene: 12. The germline V gene encodes CDR1 SGDLS and CDR2 YYNGEE. This CDR3 reads CASSDLALAGEQYNEQFF. The CDR3, as DNA: TGTGCCAGCAGCGACCTTGCACTAGCGGGAGAGCAATACAATGAGCAGTTCTTC.

There are many counts of this clonotype. The chain has TRBV5-1 and TRBJ2-2; the match to TRBD1 covers 10 bases. This CDR3 comprises 16 residues. The V gene end was trimmed by 0 bases and the J gene end by 5 bases; junction bases not matched to a gene: 4. Germline CDR1 and CDR2: SGHRS and YFSETQ. CDR3 amino acids: CASSLAPGQGTGELFF. Written as DNA, the CDR3 is TGCGCCAGCAGCTTGGCACCGGGACAGGGGACCGGGGAGCTGTTTTTT.

The genes are TRBV5-1 and TRBJ2-1; D not resolved. Trimming cost V 5 bases and J 0 bases, with 12 bases left between them. Germline CDR1 SGHRS, CDR2 YFSETQ. The length of the CDR3 is 15 residues. The chain's CDR3 is CASRAGPSSYNEQFF. The DNA for the CDR3 is TGCGCCAGCAGAGCCGGGCCGAGCTCCTACAATGAGCAGTTCTTC.

The gene calls are TRBV6-1 and TRBJ2-1; 13 bases align to TRBD2. The germline V gene encodes CDR1 MNHNS and CDR2 SASEGT. The CDR3 totals 16 residues. V was pared by 5 bases and J by 8 bases, with 9 bases of the junction left unmatched. The CDR3 region is CASSTRTGLAGYEQFF. In nucleotides, the CDR3 is TGTGCCAGCAGTACCCGGACGGGACTAGCGGGATATGAGCAGTTCTTC.

The chain combines TRBV7-2 with TRBJ1-1; D possibly corresponds to TRBD1 (5 bases). Trimming removed 5 bases from V and 7 bases from J, with 11 bases in between. The CDR3 extends over 12 amino acids. Per germline, CDR1 SGHTA and CDR2 FQGNSA. CDR3 in amino acids: CASSPSGLEAFF. DNA of the CDR3: TGTGCCAGCAGCCCTTCGGGACTTGAAGCTTTCTTT.

The chain has TRBV6-2 or TRBV6-3 and TRBJ1-6, with D perhaps TRBD1 (6 bases). The CDR3 contains 16 residues. V shed 5 bases and J shed 9 bases, with 20 bases lying between them. Germline-derived CDR1 and CDR2 are MNHEY and SVGEGT. This chain's CDR3 is CASSPQGSRTGSPLHF. CDR3 sequence (DNA): TGTGCCAGCAGTCCGCAGGGGAGTCGTACGGGTTCACCCCTCCACTTT.

This chain uses TRBV5-6 with TRBJ2-3, with TRBD2 as a possible D gene (6 bases). The ends were cut back, 3 bases at V and 2 bases at J, with 16 bases in the middle. This CDR3 has 16 amino acids. Per germline, CDR1 SGHDT and CDR2 YYEEEE. The CDR3 bases are TGTGCCAGCAGCTGGGGAGGTGGCCTTTCCACAGATACGCAGTATTTT. Translation gives CASSWGGGLSTDTQYF.

This clonotype was counted many times. The chain recombines TRBV6-1 with TRBJ1-2; 10 bases are a match to TRBD1. Germline V gene sequence: CDR1 MNHNS, CDR2 SASEGT. The CDR3 totals 16 residues. With V trimmed by 7 bases and J by 7 bases, 15 bases remained unmatched. The CDR3 bases are TGTGCCAGCACCTCCCGGGACAGGGGTAGAGGGGTTGGCTACACCTTC. Its translation is CASTSRDRGRGVGYTF.

This CDR3 reads CASSHGTHEQFF. The CDR3 DNA follows: TGCGCCAGCAGTCATGGTACCCATGAGCAGTTCTTC. This chain uses TRBV4-3 with TRBJ2-1; D gene ambiguous. CDR3 length: 12 residues. Trimming stripped 6 bases from V and 8 bases from J, with 11 bases between. CDR1 LGHNA and CDR2 YSLEER come from the germline V gene.

The rearrangement uses TRBV20-1 and TRBJ2-7; a possible D gene is TRBD1 (6 bases). CDR3 length: 14 residues. Germline CDR1 and CDR2: DFQATT and SNEGSKA (reference sequence). V was cut by 0 bases and J by 5 bases, with 14 bases left in between. DNA for the CDR3: TGCAGTGCTAGAGATGAGCAGGGACAACACGAGCAGTACTTC. It encodes CSARDEQGQHEQYF.

This rearrangement joins TRBV7-3 to TRBJ2-7; 7 positions agree with TRBD2. In germline, CDR1 is SGHTA, CDR2 FQGTGA. CDR3 length: 15 residues. V was clipped by 5 bases and J by 0 bases; unmatched bases: 7. CDR3 loop: CASSTGEGLSYEQYF. CDR3 sequence (DNA): TGTGCCAGCAGCACCGGGGAGGGGCTCTCCTACGAGCAGTACTTC. Full variable domain (rest looked up from reference TRBV7-3 and TRBJ2-7): GAGVSQTPSNKVTEKGKYVELRCDPISGHTALYWYRQSLGQGPEFLIYFQGTGAADDSGLPNDRFFAVRPEGSVSTLKIQRTERGDSAVYLCASSTGEGLSYEQYFGPGTRLTVT.

With respect to this clonotype: Being one base from a much bigger clone, this may be a read error. CDR3 residues: CASSPTGTGYNEQLF. The CDR3 bases are TGTGCCAGCAGCCCCACAGGTACGGGTTACAATGAGCAGCTCTTC. J is TRBJ2-1 and V is TRBV12-3 or TRBV12-4, with TRBD1 as a possible D gene (5 bases). The CDR3 contains 15 residues.

CDR3 protein: CAISEAGGGNQPQHF. Written as DNA, the CDR3 is TGTGCCATCAGTGAGGCAGGGGGTGGCAATCAGCCCCAGCATTTT. V usage is TRBV10-3 and J usage is TRBJ1-5; 7 bases align to TRBD1. Per the germline V gene, CDR1 is ENHRY and CDR2 is SYGVKD. This CDR3 is built from 15 residues. Germline trimming cut 2 bases from V and 2 bases from J; bases unmatched to any gene: 3.

The sample holds a few counts of this clonotype. This chain joins TRBV28 and TRBJ2-5; no clear D. CDR3 length equals 13 residues. Germline V gives CDR1 MDHEN, CDR2 SYDVKM. Trimming left V 3 bases short and J 5 bases short, with 10 bases between. Here the CDR3 reads CASSLYPLETQYF. The CDR3 coding sequence is TGTGCCAGCAGTTTGTATCCGTTGGAGACCCAGTACTTC.

This clonotype was counted only a few times. The V and J genes are TRBV28 and TRBJ2-2; possibly TRBD1 for D (6 bases). The CDR3 spans 15 residues. V lost 6 bases to trimming and J lost 0 bases, with 11 bases between them. CDR1 is MDHEN, CDR2 SYDVKM, per germline. The CDR3 DNA follows: TGTGCCAGCAGCGTTTGGACAGCGAACACCGGGGAGCTGTTTTTT. Translating gives CASSVWTANTGELFF. Together with reference TRBV28 and TRBJ2-2, the CDR3 gives the full variable domain: DVKVTQSSRYLVKRTGEKVFLECVQDMDHENMFWYRQDPGLGLRLIYFSYDVKMKEKGDIPEGYSVSREKKERFSLILESASTNQTSMYLCASSVWTANTGELFFGEGSRLTVL.

This rearrangement joins TRBV10-3 to TRBJ2-2, with 8 bases identical to TRBD1. After removal of 0 bases from V and 1 base from J, the junction contained 1 base not matched to a gene. Looked up from germline, CDR1 is ENHRY and CDR2 is SYGVKD. This CDR3 spans 16 amino acids. CDR3 DNA sequence: TGTGCCATCAGTGAGTCGGGGACAGGGAACACCGGGGAGCTGTTTTTT. Protein sequence: CAISESGTGNTGELFF.

This clonotype was detected a few times. V usage is TRBV20-1 and J usage is TRBJ2-2; 7 positions match TRBD1. V shed 3 bases, J shed 5 bases, and the junction held 9 bases outside the gene matches. This CDR3 is built from 15 residues. Germline-derived CDR1 and CDR2 are DFQATT and SNEGSKA (reference sequence). CDR3 coding DNA: TGCAGTGCTAGCCCCGCAGGGGGAGTTACCGGGGAGCTGTTTTTT. This encodes CSASPAGGVTGELFF.

The V gene is TRBV7-8, the J gene TRBJ2-5; possibly TRBD2 for D (5 bases). In germline, CDR1 is SGHVS, CDR2 FQNEAQ. V gave up 5 bases and J gave up 5 bases, with 18 bases separating them. This CDR3 spans 15 amino acids. In nucleotides, the CDR3 is TGTGCCAGCAGCCCGGAGGTTAGGGATGAGGAGACCCAGTACTTC. Protein product: CASSPEVRDEETQYF.

In this sample, this clonotype turned up many times. The chain is built from TRBV14 and TRBJ2-5; D ambiguous. V gave up 1 base and J gave up 3 bases, with 3 bases separating them. The CDR3 length is 12 residues. Germline V gene lookup returns CDR1 SGHDN and CDR2 FVKESK. Here the CDR3 DNA reads TGTGCCAGCAGCCAAGTTGAAGAGACCCAGTACTTC. Translated, it gives CASSQVEETQYF.

The genes are TRBV5-1 and TRBJ2-7, with a weak D call TRBD1 (8 bases). The CDR3 extends over 16 amino acids. V was cut by 3 bases and J by 4 bases, with 20 bases left in between. Germline-derived CDR1 and CDR2 are SGHRS and YFSETQ. The CDR3 region is CASSSRGAGGQYEQYF. DNA of the CDR3: TGCGCCAGCAGCTCCCGGGGGGCAGGGGGCCAGTACGAGCAGTACTTC. Combining the CDR3 with reference TRBV5-1 and TRBJ2-7 gives the whole variable domain KAGVTQTPRYLIKTRGQQVTLSCSPISGHRSVSWYQQTPGQGLQFLFEYFSETQRNKGNFPGRFSGRQFSNSRSEMNVSTLELGDSALYLCASSSRGAGGQYEQYFGPGTRLTVT.

The V call is TRBV29-1, the J call TRBJ2-3; 8 bases align to TRBD2. The CDR3 totals 13 residues. CDR1 and CDR2 from the germline V gene are SQVTM and ANQGSEA. V lost 6 bases to trimming and J lost 2 bases; unmatched junction nucleotides: 4. The CDR3 DNA is TGCAGCGTACGACTAGCGACCACAGATACGCAGTATTTT. This translates into CSVRLATTDTQYF.

V gene TRBV7-6 combines with J gene TRBJ2-7; 8 bases line up with TRBD2. Trimming at V came to 2 bases and at J to 6 bases, leaving 6 bases not matched to a gene. Per the germline V gene, CDR1 is SGHVS and CDR2 is FNYEAQ. The CDR3 extends over 14 amino acids. CDR3 in amino acids: CASSLTGGGGEQYF. CDR3 sequence (DNA): TGTGCCAGCAGCTTAACGGGAGGGGGGGGCGAGCAGTACTTC.